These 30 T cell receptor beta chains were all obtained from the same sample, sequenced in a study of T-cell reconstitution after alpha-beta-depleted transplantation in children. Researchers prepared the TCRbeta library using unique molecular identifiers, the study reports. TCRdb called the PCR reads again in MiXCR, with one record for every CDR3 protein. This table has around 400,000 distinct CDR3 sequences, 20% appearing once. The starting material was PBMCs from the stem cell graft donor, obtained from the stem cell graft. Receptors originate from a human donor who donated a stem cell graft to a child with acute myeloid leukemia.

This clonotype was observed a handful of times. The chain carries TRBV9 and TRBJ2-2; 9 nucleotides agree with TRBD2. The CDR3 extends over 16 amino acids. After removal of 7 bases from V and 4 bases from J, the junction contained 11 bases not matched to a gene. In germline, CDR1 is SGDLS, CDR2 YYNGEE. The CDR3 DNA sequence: TGTGCCAGCGGGCCAGCGGGAGGCCGGATCACCGGGGAGCTGTTTTTT. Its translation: CASGPAGGRITGELFF.

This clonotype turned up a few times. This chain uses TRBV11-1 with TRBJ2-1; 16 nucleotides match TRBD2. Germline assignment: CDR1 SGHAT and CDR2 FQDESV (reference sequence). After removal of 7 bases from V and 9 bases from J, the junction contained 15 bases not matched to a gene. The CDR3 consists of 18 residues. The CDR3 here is CASKSPVGLAGGPGEQFF. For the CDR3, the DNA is TGTGCCAGCAAATCACCAGTGGGACTAGCGGGAGGGCCGGGTGAGCAGTTCTTC.

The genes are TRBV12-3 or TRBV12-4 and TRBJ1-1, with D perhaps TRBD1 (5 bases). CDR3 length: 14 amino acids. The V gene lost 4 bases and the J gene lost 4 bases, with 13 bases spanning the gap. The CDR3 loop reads CASSSLTVITEAFF. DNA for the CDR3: TGTGCCAGCAGTTCCCTGACAGTGATCACTGAAGCTTTCTTT.

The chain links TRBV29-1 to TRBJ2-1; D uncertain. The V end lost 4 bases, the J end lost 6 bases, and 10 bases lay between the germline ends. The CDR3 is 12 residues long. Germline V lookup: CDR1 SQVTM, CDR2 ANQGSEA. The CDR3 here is CSVVRGPNEQFF. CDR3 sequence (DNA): TGCAGCGTTGTACGCGGACCCAATGAGCAGTTCTTC.

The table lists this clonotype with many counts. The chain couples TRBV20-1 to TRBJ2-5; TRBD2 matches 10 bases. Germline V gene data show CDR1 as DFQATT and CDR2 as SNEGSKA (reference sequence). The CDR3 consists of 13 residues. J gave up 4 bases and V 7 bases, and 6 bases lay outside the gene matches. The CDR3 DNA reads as TGCAGTGTGCTACTAGCGGGAATAGAGACCCAGTACTTC. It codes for CSVLLAGIETQYF.

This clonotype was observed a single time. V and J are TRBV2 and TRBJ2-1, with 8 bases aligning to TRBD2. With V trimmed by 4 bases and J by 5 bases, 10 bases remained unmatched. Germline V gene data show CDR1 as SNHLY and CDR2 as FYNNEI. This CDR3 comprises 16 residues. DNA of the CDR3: TGTGCCAGCAGTGGCTCCGGCGGGAGGCAAAACAATGAGCAGTTCTTC. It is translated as CASSGSGGRQNNEQFF.

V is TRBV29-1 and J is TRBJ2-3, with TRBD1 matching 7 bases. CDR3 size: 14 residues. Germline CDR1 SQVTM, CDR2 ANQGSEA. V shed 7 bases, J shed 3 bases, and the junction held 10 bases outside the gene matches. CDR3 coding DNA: TGCAGCGCCTTAACAGGGGTTGGGACAGATACGCAGTATTTT. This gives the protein CSALTGVGTDTQYF.

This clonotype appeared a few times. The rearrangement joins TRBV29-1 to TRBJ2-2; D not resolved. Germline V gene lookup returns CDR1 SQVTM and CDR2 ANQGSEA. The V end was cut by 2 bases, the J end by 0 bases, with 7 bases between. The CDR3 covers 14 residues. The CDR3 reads CSVERDSNTGELFF. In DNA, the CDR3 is TGCAGCGTTGAAAGGGATTCGAACACCGGGGAGCTGTTTTTT.

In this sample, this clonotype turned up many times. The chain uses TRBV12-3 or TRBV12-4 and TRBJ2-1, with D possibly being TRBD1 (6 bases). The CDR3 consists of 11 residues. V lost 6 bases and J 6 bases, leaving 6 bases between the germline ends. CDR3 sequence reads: CASRDSNEQFF. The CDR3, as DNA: TGTGCCAGCAGGGACAGCAATGAGCAGTTCTTC.

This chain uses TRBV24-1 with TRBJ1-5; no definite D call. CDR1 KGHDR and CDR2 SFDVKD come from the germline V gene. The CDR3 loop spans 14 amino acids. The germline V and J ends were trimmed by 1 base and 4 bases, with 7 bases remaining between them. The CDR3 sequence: CATSDLSKNQPQHF. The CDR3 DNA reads TGTGCCACCAGTGATTTATCGAAAAATCAGCCCCAGCATTTT.

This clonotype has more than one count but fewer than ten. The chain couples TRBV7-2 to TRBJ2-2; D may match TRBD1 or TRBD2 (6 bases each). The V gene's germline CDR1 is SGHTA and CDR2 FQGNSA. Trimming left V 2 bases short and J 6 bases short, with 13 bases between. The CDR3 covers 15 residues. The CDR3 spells CASSLRGASAGELFF. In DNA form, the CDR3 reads TGTGCCAGCAGCTTAAGGGGGGCCTCGGCCGGGGAGCTGTTTTTT.

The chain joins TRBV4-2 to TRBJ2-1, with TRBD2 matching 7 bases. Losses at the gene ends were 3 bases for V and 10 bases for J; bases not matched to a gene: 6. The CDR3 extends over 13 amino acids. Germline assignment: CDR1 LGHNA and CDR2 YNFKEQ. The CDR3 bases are TGTGCCAGCAGCCAGGGCCCGGGACTAGAGCAGTTCTTC. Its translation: CASSQGPGLEQFF.

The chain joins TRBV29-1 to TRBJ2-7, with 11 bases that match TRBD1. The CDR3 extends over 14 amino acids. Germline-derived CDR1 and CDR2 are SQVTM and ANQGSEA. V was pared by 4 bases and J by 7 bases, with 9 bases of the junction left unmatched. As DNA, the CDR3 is TGCAGCGTTGTGGCGTTGGGACAGGGGGATGAGCAGTACTTC. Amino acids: CSVVALGQGDEQYF.

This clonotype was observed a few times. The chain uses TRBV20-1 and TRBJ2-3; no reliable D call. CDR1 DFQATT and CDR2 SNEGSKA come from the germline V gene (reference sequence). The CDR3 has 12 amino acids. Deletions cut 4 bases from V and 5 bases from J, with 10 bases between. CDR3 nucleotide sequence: TGCAGTGCTAAAGGGTTCGGAGATACGCAGTATTTT. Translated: CSAKGFGDTQYF.

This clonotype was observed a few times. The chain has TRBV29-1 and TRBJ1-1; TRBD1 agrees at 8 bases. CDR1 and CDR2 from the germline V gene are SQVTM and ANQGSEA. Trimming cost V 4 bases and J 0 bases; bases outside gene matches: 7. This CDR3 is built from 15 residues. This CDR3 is CSVAGRGRMNTEAFF. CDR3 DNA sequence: TGCAGCGTTGCGGGCAGGGGGCGGATGAACACTGAAGCTTTCTTT.

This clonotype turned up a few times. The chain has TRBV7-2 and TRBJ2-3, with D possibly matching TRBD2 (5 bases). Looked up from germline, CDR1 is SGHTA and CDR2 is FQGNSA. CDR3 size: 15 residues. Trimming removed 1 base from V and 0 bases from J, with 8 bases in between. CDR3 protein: CASSLGLPSTDTQYF. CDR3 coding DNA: TGTGCCAGCAGCTTAGGACTACCTAGCACAGATACGCAGTATTTT.

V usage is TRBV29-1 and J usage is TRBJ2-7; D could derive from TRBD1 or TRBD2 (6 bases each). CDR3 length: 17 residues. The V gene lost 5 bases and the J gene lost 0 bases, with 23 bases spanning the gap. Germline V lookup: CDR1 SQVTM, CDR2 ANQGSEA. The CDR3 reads CSVSGRRGAPSSYEQYF. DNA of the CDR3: TGCAGCGTTTCTGGGCGGAGGGGGGCACCGAGCTCCTACGAGCAGTACTTC.

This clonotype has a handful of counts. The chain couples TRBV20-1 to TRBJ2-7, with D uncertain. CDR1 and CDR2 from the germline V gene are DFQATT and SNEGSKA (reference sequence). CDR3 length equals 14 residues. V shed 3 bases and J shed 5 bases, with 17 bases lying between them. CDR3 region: CSARAAGRLDEQYF. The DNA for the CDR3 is TGCAGTGCTAGGGCTGCCGGCCGGTTGGACGAGCAGTACTTC.

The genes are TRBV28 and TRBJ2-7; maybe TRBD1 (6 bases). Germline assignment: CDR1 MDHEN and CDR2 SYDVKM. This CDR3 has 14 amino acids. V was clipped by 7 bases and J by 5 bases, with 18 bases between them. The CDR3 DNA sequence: TGTGCCAGCAAGTTTGTGGGGGCCTGGGACGAGCAGTACTTC. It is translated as CASKFVGAWDEQYF.

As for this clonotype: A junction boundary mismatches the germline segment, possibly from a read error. The CDR3 reads CSAKAANSNHPQHF. CDR3 in DNA: TGCAGTGCTAAGGCAGCGAATAGCAATCACCCCCAGCATTTT. The chain is built from TRBV20-1 and TRBJ1-5; D unclear. Germline V gene data show CDR1 as DFQATT and CDR2 as SNEGSKA (reference sequence). The CDR3 spans 14 residues.

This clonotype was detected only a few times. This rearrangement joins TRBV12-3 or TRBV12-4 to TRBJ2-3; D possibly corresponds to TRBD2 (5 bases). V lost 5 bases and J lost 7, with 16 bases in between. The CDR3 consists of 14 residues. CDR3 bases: TGTGCCAGCAGTGCGGAACCGGGAACACATACGCAGTATTTT. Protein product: CASSAEPGTHTQYF.

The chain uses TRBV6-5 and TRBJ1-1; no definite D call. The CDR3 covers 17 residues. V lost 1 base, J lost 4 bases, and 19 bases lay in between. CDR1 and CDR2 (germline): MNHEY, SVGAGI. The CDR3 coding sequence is TGTGCCAGCAGTTACTTCCAACATGGGAGGGAAGGCACTGAAGCTTTCTTT. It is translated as CASSYFQHGREGTEAFF.

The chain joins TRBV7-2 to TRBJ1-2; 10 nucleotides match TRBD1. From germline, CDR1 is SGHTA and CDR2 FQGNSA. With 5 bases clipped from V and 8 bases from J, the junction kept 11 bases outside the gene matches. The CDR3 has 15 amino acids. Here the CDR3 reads CASSPTGTGVRGYTF. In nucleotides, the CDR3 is TGTGCCAGCAGCCCAACCGGGACAGGGGTACGCGGCTACACCTTC.

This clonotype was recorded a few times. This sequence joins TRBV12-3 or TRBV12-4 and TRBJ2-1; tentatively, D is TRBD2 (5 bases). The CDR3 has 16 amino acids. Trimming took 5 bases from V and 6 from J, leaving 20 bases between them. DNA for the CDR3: TGTGCCAGCAGTCCTACCCGAGGGATTTTGTCCAATGAGCAGTTCTTC. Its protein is CASSPTRGILSNEQFF.

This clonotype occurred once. The CDR3 DNA is TGTGCCAGCAGCAAGCGGGTGGTCGCCTACAATGAGCAGTTCTTC. Protein: CASSKRVVAYNEQFF. The chain recombines TRBV3-1 with TRBJ2-1; weak D call: TRBD2 (6 bases). Trimming shortened V by 5 bases and J by 2 bases, and 13 bases separated the two germline ends. CDR3 length equals 15 residues. Germline V gene sequence: CDR1 LGHDT, CDR2 YNNKEL (reference sequence).

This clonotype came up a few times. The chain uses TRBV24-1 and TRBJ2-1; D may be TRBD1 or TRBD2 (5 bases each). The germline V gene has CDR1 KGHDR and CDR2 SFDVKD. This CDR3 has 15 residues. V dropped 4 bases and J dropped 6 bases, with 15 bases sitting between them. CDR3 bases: TGTGCCACCAGTGAGCCTGGAGGAAGGGGCAATGAGCAGTTCTTC. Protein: CATSEPGGRGNEQFF.

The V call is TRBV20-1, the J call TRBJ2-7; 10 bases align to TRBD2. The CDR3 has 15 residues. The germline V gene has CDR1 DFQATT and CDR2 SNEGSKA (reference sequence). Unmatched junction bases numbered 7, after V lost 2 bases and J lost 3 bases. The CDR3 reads CSARSLAGVGYEQYF. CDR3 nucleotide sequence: TGCAGTGCTAGAAGTCTAGCGGGAGTCGGCTACGAGCAGTACTTC.

CDR3 DNA sequence: TGTGCCACCAGCAGAGATCGGGGCGGGAGGGCCTCTGATACGCAGTATTTT. This gives the protein CATSRDRGGRASDTQYF. The chain combines TRBV15 with TRBJ2-3, with TRBD2 matching over 9 bases. The CDR3 sequence is 17 residues long. Trimming cost V 0 bases and J 6 bases; bases outside gene matches: 10. Germline assignment: CDR1 LNHNV and CDR2 YYDKDF (reference sequence).

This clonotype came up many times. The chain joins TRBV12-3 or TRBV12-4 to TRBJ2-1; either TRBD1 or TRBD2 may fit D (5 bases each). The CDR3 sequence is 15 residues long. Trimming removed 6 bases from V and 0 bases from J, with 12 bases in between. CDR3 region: CASSPGAFSYNEQFF. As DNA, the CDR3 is TGTGCCAGCAGCCCCGGGGCCTTCTCCTACAATGAGCAGTTCTTC.

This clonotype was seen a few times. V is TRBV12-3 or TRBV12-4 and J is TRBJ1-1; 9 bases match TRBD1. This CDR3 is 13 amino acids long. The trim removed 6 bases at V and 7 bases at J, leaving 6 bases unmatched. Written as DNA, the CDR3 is TGTGCCAGCAGCCACGGACAGGGGAGTGAAGCTTTCTTT. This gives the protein CASSHGQGSEAFF.